This entry is about one T cell receptor (beta chain). What it binds is not known. CD25-based Treg depletion was applied to purified naive CD4+ T cells. Germline CDR1 and CDR2: SGHTA and FQGTGA. V lost 4 bases to trimming and J lost 2 bases; unmatched junction nucleotides: 8. The CDR3 loop spans 19 amino acids. Full-length variable regions came from constant-region reverse primers plus semi-nested Nested Universal Primer A PCR. MiXCR, applied by TCRdb to the 5' RACE reads, yields one record per CDR3 protein. The sample lists about 34,000 distinct CDR3 sequences; about 25% were seen once. General study results and limits: Greatest tumor Treg TCR overlap was with tumor naive CD4+ cells. In terms of TCR gene usage, tumor memory CD4+ T cells clustered together with blood and lymph node memory CD4+ cells, as well as with lymph node naive CD4+ cells.

The TCR originated in a female donor with breast cancer. Sequences were obtained from naive CD4+ T cells sorted from a lymph node. Subset reported: naive CD4+ T cells, CD4+CD45RA+CD25-. The chain uses TRBV7-3 and TRBJ2-2; TRBD2 aligns across 15 bases. The CDR3 sequence: CASSSEGLAGGRNTGELFF. CDR3 bases: TGTGCCAGCAGCTCGGAGGGACTAGCGGGGGGCAGAAACACCGGGGAGCTGTTTTTT. The full variable domain, its missing parts supplied by reference TRBV7-3 and TRBJ2-2, is GAGVSQTPSNKVTEKGKYVELRCDPISGHTALYWYRQSLGQGPEFLIYFQGTGAADDSGLPNDRFFAVRPEGSVSTLKIQRTERGDSAVYLCASSSEGLAGGRNTGELFFGEGSRLTVL.